This TCR beta chain was retrieved from a study of control samples from healthy donors and cancer patients. CDR1 and CDR2 (germline): LNHDA, SQIVND (reference sequence). CDR3 length: 18 amino acids. The V segment lost 1 base and the J segment 2 bases; nucleotides outside the gene matches: 11. Some clones are missing from TCRdb's copy, which holds only in-frame ones; the method was immunoSEQ multiplex PCR. The repertoire holds 140,000 or so clones, roughly 94% seen once, with 12% to 15% in the top ten. Sample: PBMCs. The TCR originated in a man aged 55 to 70 with colorectal cancer. The rearrangement joins TRBV19 to TRBJ2-3, with 8 bases identical to TRBD2. The CDR3 nucleotides read TGTGCCAGTAGTATAGTACGGCCGGGACTAGGATTCACAGATACGCAGTATTTT. This encodes CASSIVRPGLGFTDTQYF.